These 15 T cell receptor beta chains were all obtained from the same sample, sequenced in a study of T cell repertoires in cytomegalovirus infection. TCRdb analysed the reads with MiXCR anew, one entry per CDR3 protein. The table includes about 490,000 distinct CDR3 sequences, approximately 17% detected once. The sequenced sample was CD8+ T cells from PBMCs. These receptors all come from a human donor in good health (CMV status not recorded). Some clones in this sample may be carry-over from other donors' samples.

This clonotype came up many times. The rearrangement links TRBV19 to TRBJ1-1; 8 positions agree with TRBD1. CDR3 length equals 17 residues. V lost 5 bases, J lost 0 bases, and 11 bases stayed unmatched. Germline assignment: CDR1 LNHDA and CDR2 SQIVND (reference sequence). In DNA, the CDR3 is TGTGCCAGTAGTCCGGACAGGGAGAGGAGCTTGAACACTGAAGCTTTCTTT. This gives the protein CASSPDRERSLNTEAFF.

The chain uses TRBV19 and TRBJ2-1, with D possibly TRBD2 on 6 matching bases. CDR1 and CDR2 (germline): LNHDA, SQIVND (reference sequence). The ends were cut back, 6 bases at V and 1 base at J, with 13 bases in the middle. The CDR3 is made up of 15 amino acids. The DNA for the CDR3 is TGTGCCAGTAGAGAGCGGGCCCCGTCCTACAATGAGCAGTTCTTC. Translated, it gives CASRERAPSYNEQFF.

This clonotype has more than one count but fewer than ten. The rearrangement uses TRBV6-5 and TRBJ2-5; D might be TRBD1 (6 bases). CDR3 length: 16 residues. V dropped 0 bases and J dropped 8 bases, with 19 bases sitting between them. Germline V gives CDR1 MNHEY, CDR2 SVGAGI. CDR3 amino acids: CASSYSFRDPQGTQYF. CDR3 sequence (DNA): TGTGCCAGCAGTTACTCGTTCCGGGACCCACAGGGAACCCAGTACTTC.

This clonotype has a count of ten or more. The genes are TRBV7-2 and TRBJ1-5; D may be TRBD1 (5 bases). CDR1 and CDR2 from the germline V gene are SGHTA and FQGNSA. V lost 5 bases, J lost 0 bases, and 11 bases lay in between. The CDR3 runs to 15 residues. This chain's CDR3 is CASSPRGSSNQPQHF. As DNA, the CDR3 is TGTGCCAGCAGCCCCCGGGGGAGTAGCAATCAGCCCCAGCATTTT.

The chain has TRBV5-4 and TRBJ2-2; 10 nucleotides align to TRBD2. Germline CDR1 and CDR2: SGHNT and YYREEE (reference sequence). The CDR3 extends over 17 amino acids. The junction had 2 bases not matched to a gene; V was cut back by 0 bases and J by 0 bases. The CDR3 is CASSLAGLATNTGELFF. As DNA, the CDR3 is TGTGCCAGCAGCTTGGCGGGACTAGCGACGAACACCGGGGAGCTGTTTTTT.

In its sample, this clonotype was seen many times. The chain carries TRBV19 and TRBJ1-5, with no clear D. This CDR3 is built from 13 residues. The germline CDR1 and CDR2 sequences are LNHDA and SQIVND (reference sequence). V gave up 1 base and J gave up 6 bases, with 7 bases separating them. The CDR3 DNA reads TGTGCCAGTAGTATAGTTGTCGGTCAGCCCCAGCATTTT. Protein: CASSIVVGQPQHF.

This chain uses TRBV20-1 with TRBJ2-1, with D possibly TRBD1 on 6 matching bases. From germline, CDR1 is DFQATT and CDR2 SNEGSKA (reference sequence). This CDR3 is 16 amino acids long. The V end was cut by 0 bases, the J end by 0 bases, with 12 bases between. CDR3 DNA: TGCAGTGCTAGAGAGGTGGCAGGGGTCTCCTACAATGAGCAGTTCTTC. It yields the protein CSAREVAGVSYNEQFF.

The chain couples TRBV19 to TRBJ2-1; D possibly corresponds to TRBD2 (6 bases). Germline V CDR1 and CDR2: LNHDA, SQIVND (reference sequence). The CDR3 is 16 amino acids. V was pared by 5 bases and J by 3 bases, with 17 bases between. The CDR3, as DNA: TGTGCCAGTAGTTCCCCCAGGAGGGGCCTCTACAATGAGCAGTTCTTC. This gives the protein CASSSPRRGLYNEQFF. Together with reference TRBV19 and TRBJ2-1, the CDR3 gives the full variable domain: DGGITQSPKYLFRKEGQNVTLSCEQNLNHDAMYWYRQDPGQGLRLIYYSQIVNDFQKGDIAEGYSVSREKKESFPLTVTSAQKNPTAFYLCASSSPRRGLYNEQFFGPGTRLTVL.

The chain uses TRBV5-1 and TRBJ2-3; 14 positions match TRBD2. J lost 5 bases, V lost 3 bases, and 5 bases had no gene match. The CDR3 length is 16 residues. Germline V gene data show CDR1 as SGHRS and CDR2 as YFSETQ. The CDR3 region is CASSSGTSGRKDTQYF. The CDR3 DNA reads TGCGCCAGCAGCTCAGGGACTAGCGGGAGAAAAGATACGCAGTATTTT.

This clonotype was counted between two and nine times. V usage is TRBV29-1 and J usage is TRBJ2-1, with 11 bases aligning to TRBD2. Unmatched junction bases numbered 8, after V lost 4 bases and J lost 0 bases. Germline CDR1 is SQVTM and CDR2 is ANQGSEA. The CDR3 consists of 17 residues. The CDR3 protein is CSVVGASGGSSYNEQFF. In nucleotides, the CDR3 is TGCAGCGTTGTGGGAGCTAGCGGGGGGAGCTCCTACAATGAGCAGTTCTTC.

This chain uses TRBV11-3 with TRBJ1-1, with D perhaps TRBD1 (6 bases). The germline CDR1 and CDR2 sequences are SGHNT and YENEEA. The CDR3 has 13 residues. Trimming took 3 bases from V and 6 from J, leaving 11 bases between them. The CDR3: CASSFTGLAEAFF. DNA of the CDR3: TGTGCCAGCAGCTTTACAGGGCTCGCTGAAGCTTTCTTT. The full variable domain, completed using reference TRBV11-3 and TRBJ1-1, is EAGVVQSPRYKIIEKKQPVAFWCNPISGHNTLYWYLQNLGQGPELLIRYENEEAVDDSQLPKDRFSAERLKGVDSTLKIQPAELGDSAVYLCASSFTGLAEAFFGQGTRLTVV.

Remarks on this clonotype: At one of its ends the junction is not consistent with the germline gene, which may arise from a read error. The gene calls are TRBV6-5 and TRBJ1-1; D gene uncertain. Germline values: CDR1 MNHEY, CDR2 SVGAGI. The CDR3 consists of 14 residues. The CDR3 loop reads CARSYDPDSAEAFF. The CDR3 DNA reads TGTGCCCGCAGTTACGACCCGGATTCGGCTGAAGCTTTCTTT.

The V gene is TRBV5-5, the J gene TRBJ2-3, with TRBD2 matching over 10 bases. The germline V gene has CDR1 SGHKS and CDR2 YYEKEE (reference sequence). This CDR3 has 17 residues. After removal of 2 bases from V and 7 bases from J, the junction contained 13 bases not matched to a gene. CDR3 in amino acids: CASSFMPGTSDRNTQYF. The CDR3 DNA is TGTGCCAGCAGCTTTATGCCCGGGACTAGCGACCGGAATACGCAGTATTTT.

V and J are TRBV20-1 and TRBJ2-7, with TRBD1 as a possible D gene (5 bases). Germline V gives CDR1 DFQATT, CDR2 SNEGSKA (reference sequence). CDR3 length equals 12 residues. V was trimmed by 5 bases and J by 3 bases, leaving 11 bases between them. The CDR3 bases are TGCAGTGCTTCGTCGACAGACTACGAGCAGTACTTC. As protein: CSASSTDYEQYF.

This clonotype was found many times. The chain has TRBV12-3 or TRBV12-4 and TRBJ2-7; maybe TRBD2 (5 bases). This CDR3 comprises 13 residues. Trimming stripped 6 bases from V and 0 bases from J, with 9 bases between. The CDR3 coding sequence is TGTGCCAGCAGCCTACGGGACTCCTACGAGCAGTACTTC. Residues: CASSLRDSYEQYF.